This TCR beta chain was found in a study of shared clonotypes between healthy human individuals. For the study at large: Used for every donor were three CD4 naive, three CD4 memory, two CD8 naive and one CD8 memory plate. Study-level points and caveats: What rarefaction showed was incomplete sorted-subset sequencing despite large depth.

CDR1 and CDR2 from the germline V gene are MGHRA and YSYEKL. V shed 0 bases, J shed 2 bases, and the junction held 3 bases outside the gene matches. CDR3 length: 15 residues. Every subset's genomic DNA went evenly onto several immunoSEQ plates. Repertoires were generated with immunoSEQ multiplex PCR, while TCRdb's copy carries only in-frame clones and drops some. Found here are approximately 530,000 clones, approximately 95% of them singletons; the top ten hold about 0.064%. The study separated CD4+ cells into CD45RA+ naive and CD45RA-negative memory subsets. A word on this clone: Its antigen is still unknown.

This chain links TRBV4-1 with TRBJ2-7; 8 nucleotides match TRBD2. This clonotype was obtained from a woman in her thirties in good health. Specimen: naive CD4+ T cells sorted from blood. The subset denotes: CD45RA+ positively selected. The CDR3 DNA reads as TGCGCCAGCAGCCAAGATACTAGCGGTGCCTACGAGCAGTACTTC. It encodes CASSQDTSGAYEQYF.